This entry lists 4 T cell receptor beta chains sequenced from one sample in a study of shared clonotypes between healthy human individuals. Using immunoSEQ multiplex PCR, the repertoire was profiled, and TCRdb retains in-frame clones only, with some absent. The table includes approximately 2.1 million clones, 85% to 95% detected once. What was sequenced was naive CD4+ T cells from PBMCs. As to subset: CD45RA+ positively selected. These receptors were collected from a man younger than 35 in good health. Some clones in this sample may be carry-over from other donors' samples.

Comments on this clone: Other DNA sequences from this sample encode an identical CDR3 as well. The chain joins TRBV5-4 to TRBJ2-2, with D perhaps TRBD1 or TRBD2 (5 bases each). The V gene lost 1 base and the J gene lost 8 bases, with 9 bases spanning the gap. The CDR3 runs 13 residues. Per the germline V gene, CDR1 is SGHNT and CDR2 is YYREEE (reference sequence). Here the CDR3 reads CASSLQGPGELFF. The CDR3 bases are TGTGCCAGCAGCTTGCAGGGACCGGGGGAGCTGTTTTTT.

This chain links TRBV6-1 with TRBJ1-5; the match to TRBD1 covers 10 bases. The CDR3 length is 15 residues. V was pared by 7 bases and J by 4 bases, with 7 bases of the junction left unmatched. The V gene's germline CDR1 is MNHNS and CDR2 SASEGT. The CDR3 coding sequence is TGTGCCAGCATTCCGGGGGACAGGGGAAATCAGCCCCAGCATTTT. It encodes CASIPGDRGNQPQHF.

In regard to this clone: The same CDR3 is also encoded by other DNA sequences in this sample. CDR3 DNA: TGTGCCAGCTCACCGGGCGGTCCCTACGAGCAGTACTTC. Protein sequence: CASSPGGPYEQYF. V usage is TRBV18 and J usage is TRBJ2-7; D ambiguous. The V gene's germline CDR1 is KGHSH and CDR2 LQKENI. The length of the CDR3 is 13 residues. Trimming removed 3 bases at V and 2 bases at J, with 8 bases between.

This clone came up once. The chain employs TRBV2 and TRBJ1-2; D remains unclear. Germline V gives CDR1 SNHLY, CDR2 FYNNEI. There are 14 residues in the CDR3. V lost 2 bases to trimming and J lost 3 bases, with 10 bases between them. The CDR3 protein is CASSEYQADYGYTF. The CDR3 DNA reads TGTGCCAGCAGTGAATACCAGGCGGACTATGGCTACACCTTC. Full variable domain (outside the CDR3, taken from reference TRBV2 and TRBJ1-2): EPEVTQTPSHQVTQMGQEVILRCVPISNHLYFYWYRQILGQKVEFLVSFYNNEISEKSEIFDDQFSVERPDGSNFTLKIRSTKLEDSAMYFCASSEYQADYGYTFGSGTRLTVV.